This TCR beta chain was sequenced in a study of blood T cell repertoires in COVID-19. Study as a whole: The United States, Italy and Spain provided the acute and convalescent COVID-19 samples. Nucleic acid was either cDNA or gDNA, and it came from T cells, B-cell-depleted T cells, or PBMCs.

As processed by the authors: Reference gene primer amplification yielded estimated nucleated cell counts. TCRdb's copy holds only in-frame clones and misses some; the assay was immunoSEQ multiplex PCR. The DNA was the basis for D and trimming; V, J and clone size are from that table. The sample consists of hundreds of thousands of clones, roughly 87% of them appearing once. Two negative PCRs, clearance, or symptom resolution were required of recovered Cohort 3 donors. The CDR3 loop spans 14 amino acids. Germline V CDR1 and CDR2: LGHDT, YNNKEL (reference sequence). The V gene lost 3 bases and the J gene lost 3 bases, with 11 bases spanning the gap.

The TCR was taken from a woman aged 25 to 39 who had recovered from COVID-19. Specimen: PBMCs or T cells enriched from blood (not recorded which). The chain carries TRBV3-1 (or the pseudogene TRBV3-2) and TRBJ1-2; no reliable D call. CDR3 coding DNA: TGTGCCAGCAGCCATATGACTGGAGACTATGGCTACACCTTC. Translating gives CASSHMTGDYGYTF.